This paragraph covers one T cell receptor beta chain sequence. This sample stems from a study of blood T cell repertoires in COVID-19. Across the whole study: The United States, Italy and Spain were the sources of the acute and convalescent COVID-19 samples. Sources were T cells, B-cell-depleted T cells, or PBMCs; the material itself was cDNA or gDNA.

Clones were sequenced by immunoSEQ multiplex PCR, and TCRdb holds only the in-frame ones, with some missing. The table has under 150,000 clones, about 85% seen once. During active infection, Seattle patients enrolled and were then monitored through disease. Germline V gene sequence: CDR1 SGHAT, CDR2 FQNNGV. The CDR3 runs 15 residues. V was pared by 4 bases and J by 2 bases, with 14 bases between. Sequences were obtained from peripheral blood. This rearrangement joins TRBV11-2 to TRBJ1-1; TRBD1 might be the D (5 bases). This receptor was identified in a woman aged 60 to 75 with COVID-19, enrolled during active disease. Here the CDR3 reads CASSSTDRSNTEAFF. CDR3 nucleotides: TGTGCCAGCAGCTCGACAGACCGGTCAAACACTGAAGCTTTCTTT.